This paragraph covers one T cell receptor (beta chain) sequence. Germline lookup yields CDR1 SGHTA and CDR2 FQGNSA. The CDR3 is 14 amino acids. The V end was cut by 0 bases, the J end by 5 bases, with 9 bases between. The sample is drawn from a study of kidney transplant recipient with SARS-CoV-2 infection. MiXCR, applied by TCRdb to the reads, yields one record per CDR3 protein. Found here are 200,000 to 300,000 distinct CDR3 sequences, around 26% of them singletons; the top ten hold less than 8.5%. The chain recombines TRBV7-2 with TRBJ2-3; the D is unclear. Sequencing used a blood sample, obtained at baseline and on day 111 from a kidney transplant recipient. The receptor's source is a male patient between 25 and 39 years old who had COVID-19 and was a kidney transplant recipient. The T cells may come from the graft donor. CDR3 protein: CASSLASNGDTQYF. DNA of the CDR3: TGTGCCAGCAGCTTAGCTAGTAACGGAGATACGCAGTATTTT.